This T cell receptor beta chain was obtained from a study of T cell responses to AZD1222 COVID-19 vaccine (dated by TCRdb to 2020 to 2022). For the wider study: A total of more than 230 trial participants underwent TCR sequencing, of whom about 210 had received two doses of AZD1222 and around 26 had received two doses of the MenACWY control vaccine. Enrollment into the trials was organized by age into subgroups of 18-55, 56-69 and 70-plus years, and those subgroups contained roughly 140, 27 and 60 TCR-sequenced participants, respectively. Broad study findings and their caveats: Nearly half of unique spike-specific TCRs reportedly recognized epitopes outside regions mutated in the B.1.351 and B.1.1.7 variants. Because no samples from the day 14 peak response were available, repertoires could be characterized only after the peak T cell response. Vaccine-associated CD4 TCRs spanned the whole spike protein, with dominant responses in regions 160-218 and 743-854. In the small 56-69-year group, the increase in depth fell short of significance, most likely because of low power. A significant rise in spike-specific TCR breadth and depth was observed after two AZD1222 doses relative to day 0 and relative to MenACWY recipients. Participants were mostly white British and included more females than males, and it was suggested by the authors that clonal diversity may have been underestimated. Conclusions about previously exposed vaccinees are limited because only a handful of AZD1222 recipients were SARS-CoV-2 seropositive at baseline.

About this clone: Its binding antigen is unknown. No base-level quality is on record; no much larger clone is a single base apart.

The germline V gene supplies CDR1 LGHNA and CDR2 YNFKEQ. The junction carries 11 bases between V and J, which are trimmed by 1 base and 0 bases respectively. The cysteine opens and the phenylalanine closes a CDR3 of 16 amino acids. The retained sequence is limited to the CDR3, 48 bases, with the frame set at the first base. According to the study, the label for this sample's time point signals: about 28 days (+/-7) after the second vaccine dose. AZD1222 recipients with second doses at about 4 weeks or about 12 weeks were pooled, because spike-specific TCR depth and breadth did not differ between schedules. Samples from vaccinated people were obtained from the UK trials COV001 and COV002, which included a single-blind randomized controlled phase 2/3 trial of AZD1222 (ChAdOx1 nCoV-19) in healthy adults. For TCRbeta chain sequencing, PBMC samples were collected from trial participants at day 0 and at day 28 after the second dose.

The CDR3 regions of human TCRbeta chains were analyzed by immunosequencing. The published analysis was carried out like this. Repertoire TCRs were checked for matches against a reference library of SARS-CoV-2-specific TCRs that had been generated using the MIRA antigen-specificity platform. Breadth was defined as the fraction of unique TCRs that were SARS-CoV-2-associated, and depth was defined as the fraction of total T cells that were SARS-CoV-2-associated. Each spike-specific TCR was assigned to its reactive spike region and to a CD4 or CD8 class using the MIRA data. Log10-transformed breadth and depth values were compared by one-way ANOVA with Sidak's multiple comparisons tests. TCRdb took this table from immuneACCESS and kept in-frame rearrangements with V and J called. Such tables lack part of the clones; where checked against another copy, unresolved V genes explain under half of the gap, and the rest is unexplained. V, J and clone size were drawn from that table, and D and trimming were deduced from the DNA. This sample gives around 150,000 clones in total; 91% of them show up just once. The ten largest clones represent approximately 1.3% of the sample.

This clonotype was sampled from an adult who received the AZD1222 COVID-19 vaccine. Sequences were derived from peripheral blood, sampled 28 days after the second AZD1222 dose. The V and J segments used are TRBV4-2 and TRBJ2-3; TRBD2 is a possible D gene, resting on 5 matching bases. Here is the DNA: TGTGCCAGCAGCCAAGGGGTCGGGGAGAGCACAGATACGCAGTATTTT. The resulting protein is CASSQGVGESTDTQYF.